This T cell receptor beta chain was obtained from a study of T-cell reconstitution after alpha-beta-depleted transplantation in children. The CDR3 has 15 residues. Germline V gives CDR1 SGHRS, CDR2 YFSETQ. Unmatched junction bases numbered 2, after V lost 3 bases and J lost 1 base. This sample's TCRbeta library carried unique molecular identifier barcodes. TCRdb re-called the PCR reads with MiXCR, one entry per CDR3 protein. The sample has under 400,000 distinct CDR3 sequences; approximately 20% are singletons. This clonotype was counted between two and nine times. The sample was PBMCs, mostly from graft donor cells, taken 180 days after TCRalphabeta/CD19-depleted stem cell transplant. The clonotype originates from a male patient under 18 who had a stem cell transplant for acute lymphoblastic leukemia, so the T cells may come from the graft donor. V and J are TRBV5-1 and TRBJ2-2; 8 nucleotides match TRBD2. CDR3 DNA sequence: TGCGCCAGCAGCTCCCTAGCGGGGAACACCGGGGAGCTGTTTTTT. It is translated as CASSSLAGNTGELFF.